A selection of T cell receptor beta chains follows, all from one sample in a study of blood T cell repertoires in COVID-19. TCRdb keeps only in-frame clones here, not all; method: immunoSEQ multiplex PCR. In the table there are roughly 150,000 clones, more than 75% of which are singletons. Specimen: PBMCs or T cells enriched from blood (not recorded which). The receptors derive from a man between 40 and 49 years old who had recovered from COVID-19. The conserved cysteine and the conserved F or W are not part of the CDR3 here. Clone sizes are given selectively: once, few, many, or a class where the clone is expanded.

>-|TRBV18|TRBJ2-7
ASSPAASYEQY
>-|TRBV11-1|TRBJ2-3
ASSSQGIGGTDTQY
>-|TRBV29-1|TRBJ1-1
SVWTGPAGAF
>few|TRBV9|TRBJ1-4
ASSWGQSTNEKLF
>-|TRBV30|TRBJ1-2
AWSEGWGDGYGYT
>-|TRBV11-2|TRBJ2-5
ASSRTWQGAEETQY
>few|TRBV5-4|TRBJ2-1
ASSSGQGARNEQF
>-|TRBV2|TRBJ2-5
ASGAPGLAGREGTQY
>-|TRBV27|TRBJ1-5
ASSFGQGVDQPQH
>few|TRBV7-2|TRBJ1-1
ASSRGTANTEAF
>-|TRBV5-1|TRBJ1-2
ASSLAQVKYGYT
>-|TRBV7-6|TRBJ2-3
ASSLGVGLAGSTDTQY
>-|TRBV10-2|TRBJ2-7
ASRAGGSYEQY
>-|TRBV19|TRBJ2-5
ATISGGAKETQY